Listed below are T cell receptor beta chains from one sample, sequenced in a study of OX40 agonist ivuxolimab in advanced cancers. Clones were sequenced by immunoSEQ multiplex PCR, and TCRdb holds only the in-frame ones, with some missing. The sample records some 70,000 clones, roughly 80% being singletons. The source material was CD4+ or CD8+ T cells sorted from blood, sampled in a trial of the OX40 agonist ivuxolimab. The receptors here all came from an adult with an advanced solid tumor such as melanoma, head and neck, liver or kidney cancer. CDR3s include the opening cysteine and the closing phenylalanine or tryptophan. The order of the fields is V gene, CDR3 length, J gene, D gene, clone size, CDR3 DNA, CDR3 protein. A D gene is named only where the DNA matches it firmly. Clone size appears in some rows only: once, few, many, or a class for an expanded clone.

TRBV30	11	TRBJ2-5	.	.	TGTGCCTGGAGTGTGGGAGAGACCCAGTACTTC	CAWSVGETQYF
TRBV10-3	14	TRBJ2-7	.	.	TGTGCCATCAGTGAGTCCGCGTCCTCCTACGAGCAGTACTTC	CAISESASSYEQYF
TRBV6-4	14	TRBJ1-1	.	.	TGTGCCAGCAGTGACCCTGGGGAGAACACTGAAGCTTTCTTT	CASSDPGENTEAFF
TRBV6-5	14	TRBJ1-2	.	.	TGTGCCAGCAGTTACTCCGACCGGAACGCTGGCTACACCTTC	CASSYSDRNAGYTF
TRBV25-1	18	TRBJ1-6	.	.	TGTGCCAGCAGTGAACTCCGGGACATCTTCTCCTATAATTCACCCCTCCACTTT	CASSELRDIFSYNSPLHF
TRBV10-3	17	TRBJ2-3	TRBD2	.	TGTGCCATCAGTGAGTGGGGACTAGCGGGGGGGCCAGATACGCAGTATTTT	CAISEWGLAGGPDTQYF
TRBV19	14	TRBJ2-5	TRBD1	.	TGTGCCAGTAGTACCTCACAGGGGGGAGAGACCCAGTACTTC	CASSTSQGGETQYF
TRBV6-5	15	TRBJ2-5	.	.	TGTGCCAGCAGTCGACAGGCTGTAGTGAAGGAGACCCAGTACTTC	CASSRQAVVKETQYF
TRBV14	11	TRBJ2-1	.	once	TGTGCCAGCGCCCCTTACAATGAGCAGTTCTTC	CASAPYNEQFF
TRBV5-1	17	TRBJ2-7	TRBD1	.	TGCGCCAGCAGCTTATCCACCGGACAGGGGGCTGGGGTCGAGCAGTACTTC	CASSLSTGQGAGVEQYF
TRBV6-1	14	TRBJ1-2	TRBD1	.	TGTGCCAGCAGGCCTACAGGGGGGGCCTATGGCTACACCTTC	CASRPTGGAYGYTF
TRBV6-6	16	TRBJ2-7	TRBD1	.	TGTGCCAGCAGTTACTCGACAGGGAAAGGGGCCTACGAGCAGTACTTC	CASSYSTGKGAYEQYF
TRBV7-2	15	TRBJ2-3	.	.	TGTGCCAGCAGCTTAGGAGTGCAGCGCACAGATACGCAGTATTTT	CASSLGVQRTDTQYF
TRBV6-1	13	TRBJ1-5	.	.	TGTGCCAGCAGTGAACGGTACAGTCAGCCCCAGCATTTT	CASSERYSQPQHF
TRBV28	13	TRBJ1-2	.	once	TGTGCCAGCAGTGCTAGTGATAACTATGGCTACACCTTC	CASSASDNYGYTF
TRBV19	15	TRBJ2-5	TRBD2	.	TGTGCCAGTACTTTGGGACTAGGGAGCCAAGAGACCCAGTACTTC	CASTLGLGSQETQYF